This TCR beta chain appears in the sequencing data of a study of T cell responses to AZD1222 COVID-19 vaccine. Overall study results and limits: Spike-specific TCR breadth and depth both grew after two AZD1222 doses. Repertoires were sampled only after the peak T cell response.

On this clone itself: Its antigen is unknown.

TCRdb's table, derived via immunoSEQ multiplex PCR, lists solely in-frame clones and lacks some. The sample carries 90,000 to 100,000 clones, 70% to 90% recorded once. The sequence was obtained from an adult who received the AZD1222 COVID-19 vaccine. The sequencing here drew on peripheral blood, taken 28 days after the second AZD1222 dose.

The CDR3 region is CASSSASYGTFQETQYF. The CDR3 coding sequence is TGTGCCAGCAGTTCTGCCAGCTACGGGACATTTCAAGAGACCCAGTACTTC. This chain links TRBV27 with TRBJ2-5; possible D gene TRBD1, 6 bases. The V gene lost 4 bases and the J gene lost 2 bases, with 20 bases spanning the gap. Germline V gives CDR1 MNHEY, CDR2 SMNVEV (reference sequence). This CDR3 contains 17 residues.